One and the same sample provided the 9 T cell receptor beta chains below, sequenced in a study of T cell responses to AZD1222 COVID-19 vaccine. Only in-frame clones appear in the TCRdb table, and some are missing; sequencing was by immunoSEQ multiplex PCR. The sample holds about 130,000 clones, under 90% seen once. This material consisted of peripheral blood, taken on day 0 of AZD1222 vaccination. The receptors stem from an adult in good health.

This sequence joins TRBV19 and TRBJ2-3; no clear D. The germline V and J ends were trimmed by 5 bases and 1 base, with 7 bases remaining between them. The germline V gene encodes CDR1 LNHDA and CDR2 SQIVND (reference sequence). The CDR3 contains 13 residues. The CDR3: CASSAERTDTQYF. The CDR3, as DNA: TGTGCCAGTAGTGCGGAACGCACAGATACGCAGTATTTT.

The rearrangement joins TRBV19 to TRBJ1-5, with TRBD1 identical over 8 bases. The CDR3 is 15 residues long. V lost 5 bases to trimming and J lost 0 bases; unmatched junction nucleotides: 3. The germline V gene has CDR1 LNHDA and CDR2 SQIVND (reference sequence). CDR3 nucleotide sequence: TGTGCCAGTAGTGAGGACAGGGCTAGCAATCAGCCCCAGCATTTT. Amino acid sequence: CASSEDRASNQPQHF.

The chain recombines TRBV28 with TRBJ2-7, with TRBD1 as a possible D gene (5 bases). Germline CDR1 is MDHEN and CDR2 is SYDVKM. The CDR3 has 14 amino acids. Between the trimmed V and J ends, which lost 7 bases and 2 bases, there was a span of 15 bases. The CDR3 nucleotides read TGTGCCAGCATCAGGGCGTTAAGGGCCTACGAGCAGTACTTC. This gives the protein CASIRALRAYEQYF.

The rearrangement uses TRBV27 and TRBJ2-1; 8 positions agree with TRBD1. This CDR3 contains 14 residues. Germline V gene lookup returns CDR1 MNHEY and CDR2 SMNVEV (reference sequence). V shed 3 bases and J 6 bases; nucleotides not matched to a gene: 4. Here the CDR3 reads CASSLTGDSNEQFF. The DNA of the CDR3 is TGTGCCAGCAGTTTGACAGGGGACAGCAATGAGCAGTTCTTC.

The chain has TRBV3-1 (or the pseudogene TRBV3-2) and TRBJ1-2; D is unclear. This CDR3 is 13 amino acids long. The germline CDR1 and CDR2 sequences are LGHDT and YNNKEL (reference sequence). V was shortened by 2 bases and J by 6 bases, with 10 bases between the two germline ends. The CDR3 region has the DNA TGTGCCAGCAGCCAAAGCGACACGGATGGCTACACCTTC. It specifies CASSQSDTDGYTF.

The chain links TRBV7-9 to TRBJ1-2, with D maybe TRBD1 (6 bases). Germline V CDR1 and CDR2: SEHNR, FQNEAQ (reference sequence). V was pared by 1 base and J by 4 bases, with 22 bases between. This CDR3 has 18 amino acids. The CDR3 region is CASSLEVVFGRGTYGYTF. In DNA form, the CDR3 reads TGTGCCAGCAGCTTAGAAGTGGTATTCGGCAGGGGAACCTATGGCTACACCTTC.

This chain uses TRBV7-9 with TRBJ1-5; 10 nucleotides agree with TRBD1. This CDR3 is built from 15 residues. The germline V gene encodes CDR1 SEHNR and CDR2 FQNEAQ (reference sequence). Losses at the gene ends were 4 bases for V and 4 bases for J; bases not matched to a gene: 4. The chain's CDR3 is CASSSQDRGNQPQHF. As DNA, the CDR3 is TGTGCCAGCAGCTCCCAGGACAGGGGGAATCAGCCCCAGCATTTT.

The genes are TRBV7-3 and TRBJ1-1; TRBD1 matches 11 bases. Germline assignment: CDR1 SGHTA and CDR2 FQGTGA. V shed 4 bases and J 0 bases; nucleotides not matched to a gene: 1. The length of the CDR3 is 15 residues. The CDR3 sequence is CASSSGQGVNTEAFF. The DNA of the CDR3 is TGTGCCAGCAGCTCGGGACAGGGGGTGAACACTGAAGCTTTCTTT.

This chain links TRBV6-5 with TRBJ1-1; D not resolved. The CDR3 covers 13 residues. V lost 4 bases, J lost 10 bases, and 16 bases lay in between. CDR1 and CDR2 from the germline V gene are MNHEY and SVGAGI. The CDR3 DNA sequence: TGTGCCAGCAGTTCCCTTTGGTCAACGGGAGCTTTCTTT. The encoded protein is CASSSLWSTGAFF.